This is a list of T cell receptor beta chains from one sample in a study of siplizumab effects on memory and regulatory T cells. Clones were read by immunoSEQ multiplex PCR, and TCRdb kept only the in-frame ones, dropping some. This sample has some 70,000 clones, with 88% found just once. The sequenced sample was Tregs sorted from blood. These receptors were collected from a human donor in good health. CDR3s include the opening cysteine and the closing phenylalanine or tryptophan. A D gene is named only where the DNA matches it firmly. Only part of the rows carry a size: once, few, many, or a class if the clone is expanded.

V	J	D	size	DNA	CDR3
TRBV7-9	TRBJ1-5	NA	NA	TGTGCCAGCAGCTCGAGGTGGGACCAGCCCCAGCATTTT	CASSSRWDQPQHF
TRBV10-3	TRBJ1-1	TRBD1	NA	TGTGCCATCAGTACCGACGGGACAGTGAACACTGAAGCTTTCTTT	CAISTDGTVNTEAFF
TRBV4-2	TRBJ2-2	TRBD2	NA	TGTGCCAGCAGTAGCGGGAGGGCCGCCGGGGAGCTGTTTTTT	CASSSGRAAGELFF
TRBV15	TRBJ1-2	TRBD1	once	TGTGCCACCAGCATCCAGGGACAGCCGATCTATGGCTACACCTTC	CATSIQGQPIYGYTF
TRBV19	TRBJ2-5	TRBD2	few	TGTGCCAGTAGTATGATTAGCGGGAGATCAGAGACCCAGTACTTC	CASSMISGRSETQYF
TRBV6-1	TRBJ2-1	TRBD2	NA	TGTGCCAGCACCTTAGGGCTAGCGGGAGTTAATGAGCAGTTCTTC	CASTLGLAGVNEQFF
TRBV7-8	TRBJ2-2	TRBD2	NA	TGTGCCAGCAGCTTAATGGTAGCGGGACCAGGGGGGGAGCTGTTTTTT	CASSLMVAGPGGELFF
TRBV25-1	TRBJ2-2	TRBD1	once	TGTGCCAGCCAACGGACAGGGTCGAACACCGGGGAGCTGTTTTTT	CASQRTGSNTGELFF
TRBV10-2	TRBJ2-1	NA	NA	TGCGCCAGCAGTGAGCCAACAGAACTAGCACATTGGTTCTACAATGAGCAGTTCTTC	CASSEPTELAHWFYNEQFF
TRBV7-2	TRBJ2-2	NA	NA	TGTGCCAGCAGCTTAGTCCCCACCACCGGGGAGCTGTTTTTT	CASSLVPTTGELFF
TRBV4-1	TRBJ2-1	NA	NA	TGCGCCAGCAGCCAAACCAATCGCCAGCGGCATTACAATGAGCAGTTCTTC	CASSQTNRQRHYNEQFF
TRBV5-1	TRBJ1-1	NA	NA	TGCGCCAGCAGCTTGGAGGCAGTCTTCATGAACACTGAAGCTTTCTTT	CASSLEAVFMNTEAFF
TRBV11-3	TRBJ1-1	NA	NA	TGTGCCAGCAGTTCAACAGGAACACTCGAAGCTTTCTTT	CASSSTGTLEAFF
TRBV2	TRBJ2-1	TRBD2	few	TGTGCCAGCACCGCGGGACTAGTTGTGGGGAATGAGCAGTTCTTC	CASTAGLVVGNEQFF
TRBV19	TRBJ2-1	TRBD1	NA	TGTGCCAGTAGCCCTTTCGGACAGGCCCGTGGCAATGAGCAGTTCTTC	CASSPFGQARGNEQFF
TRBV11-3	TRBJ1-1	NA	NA	TGTGCCAGCAGCTTTGGCGGAATGAACACTGAAGCTTTCTTT	CASSFGGMNTEAFF
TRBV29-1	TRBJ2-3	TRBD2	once	TGCAGCGTTGAAACGAGGACTAGCGGATTAGATACGCAGTATTTT	CSVETRTSGLDTQYF